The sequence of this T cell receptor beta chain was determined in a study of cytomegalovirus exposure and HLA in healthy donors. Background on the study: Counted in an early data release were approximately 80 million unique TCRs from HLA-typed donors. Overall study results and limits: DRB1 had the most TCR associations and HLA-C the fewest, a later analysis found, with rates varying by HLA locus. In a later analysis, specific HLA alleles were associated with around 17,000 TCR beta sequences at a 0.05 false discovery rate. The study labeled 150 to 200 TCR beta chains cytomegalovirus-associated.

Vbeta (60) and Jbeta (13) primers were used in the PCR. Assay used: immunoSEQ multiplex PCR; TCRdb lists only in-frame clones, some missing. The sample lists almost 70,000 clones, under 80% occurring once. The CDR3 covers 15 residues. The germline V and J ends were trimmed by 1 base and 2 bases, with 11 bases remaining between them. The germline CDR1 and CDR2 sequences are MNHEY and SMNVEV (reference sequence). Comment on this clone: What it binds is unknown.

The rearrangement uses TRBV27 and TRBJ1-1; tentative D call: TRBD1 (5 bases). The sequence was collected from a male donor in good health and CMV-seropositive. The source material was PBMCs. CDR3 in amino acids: CASSLYRGENTEAFF. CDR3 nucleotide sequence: TGTGCCAGCAGTTTATATCGGGGGGAAAACACTGAAGCTTTCTTT.